This T cell receptor beta chain came from a study of blood T cell repertoires in COVID-19. The CDR3 covers 13 residues. The germline V gene encodes CDR1 LGHNT and CDR2 FRNRAP. Trimming took off 6 bases at V and 0 bases at J, with 8 bases between the two ends. The repertoire was sequenced with immunoSEQ multiplex PCR; TCRdb's copy has only in-frame clones and lacks some. Among about 150,000 clones, more than 80% were seen once, and the ten largest hold about an eighth. The genes are TRBV12-5 and TRBJ2-5; the D is unclear. The sequence came from a man aged 18 to 35 with COVID-19, enrolled during active disease. Sample: peripheral blood. The CDR3 coding sequence is TGTGCTAGTGGCAGACACGACCAAGAGACCCAGTACTTC. This translates into CASGRHDQETQYF.